This entry describes one T cell receptor (beta chain). What it binds is unknown. A much larger clone sits a single nucleotide away, making a read error possible. The data originate from a study of Graves' ophthalmopathy and Graves' hyperthyroidism. The study's findings and limits: Stable hyperthyroidism and ophthalmopathy were told apart by a 13-signature model, which achieved 85% to 90% sensitivity and around 77% specificity.

The sequenced template was RNA, covering the TCR beta CDR3 region. The first round was an RT-PCR with HTBI primers, and the second round was a multiplex PCR. TCRdb analysed the multiplex PCR reads with MiXCR anew, one entry per CDR3 protein. The data show 350,000 to 400,000 distinct CDR3 sequences, with about 18% seen just once and about 1.6% held by the top ten. With 8 bases removed from V and 7 bases from J, the gap between germline ends came to 21 bases. The CDR3 spans 14 residues. Per germline, CDR1 SGHAT and CDR2 FQNNGV. Every ophthalmopathy donor presented moderate-to-severe activity, CAS ≥3, NOSPECS ≥4 and duration under 3 months. Excluded: other autoimmune disease, uncontrolled infection, pregnancy or lactation.

V usage is TRBV11-2 and J usage is TRBJ2-7; D unclear. Input material: peripheral blood. The clonotype comes from a woman aged 18-29 years with Graves' ophthalmopathy. The CDR3 DNA sequence: TGTGCCAGCTCCCAACCGGCTCCTCAGAGGGAGCAGTACTTC. This translates into CASSQPAPQREQYF.